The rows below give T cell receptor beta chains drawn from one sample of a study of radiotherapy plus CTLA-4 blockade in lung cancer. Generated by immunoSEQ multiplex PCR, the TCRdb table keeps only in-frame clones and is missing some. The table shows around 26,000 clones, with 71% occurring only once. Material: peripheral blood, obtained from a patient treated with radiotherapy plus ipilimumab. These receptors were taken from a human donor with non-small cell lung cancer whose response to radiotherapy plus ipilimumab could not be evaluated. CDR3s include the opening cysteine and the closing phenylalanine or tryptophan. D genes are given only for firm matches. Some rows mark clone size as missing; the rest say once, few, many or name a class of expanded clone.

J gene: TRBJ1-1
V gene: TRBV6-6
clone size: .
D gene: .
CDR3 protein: CASSFPGTMNTEAFF
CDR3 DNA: TGTGCCAGCAGTTTTCCGGGAACTATGAACACTGAAGCTTTCTTT

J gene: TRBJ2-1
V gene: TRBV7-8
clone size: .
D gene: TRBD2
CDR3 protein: CASSLASGTSGRVNEQFF
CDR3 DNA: TGTGCCAGCAGCTTAGCATCCGGGACTAGCGGGAGAGTCAATGAGCAGTTCTTC

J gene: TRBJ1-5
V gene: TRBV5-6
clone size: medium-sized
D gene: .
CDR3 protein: CASSLRVSGNQPQHF
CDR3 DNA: TGTGCCAGCAGCTTGAGAGTTAGTGGCAATCAGCCCCAGCATTTT

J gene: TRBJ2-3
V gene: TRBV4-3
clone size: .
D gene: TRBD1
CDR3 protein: CASSDDRDSDTQYF
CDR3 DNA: TGCGCCAGCAGCGACGACAGGGATTCAGATACGCAGTATTTT

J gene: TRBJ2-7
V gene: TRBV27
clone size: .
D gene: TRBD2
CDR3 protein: CASRLGLAGGGEQYF
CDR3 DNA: TGTGCCAGCAGACTAGGACTAGCGGGAGGTGGCGAGCAGTACTTC

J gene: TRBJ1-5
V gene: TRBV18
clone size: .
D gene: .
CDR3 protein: CASSEGRVSNQPQHF
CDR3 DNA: TGTGCCAGCTCAGAAGGCAGGGTAAGCAATCAGCCCCAGCATTTT

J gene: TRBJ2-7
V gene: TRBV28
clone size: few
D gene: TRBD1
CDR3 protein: CASSLGDRALSYEQYF
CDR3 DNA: TGTGCCAGCAGTTTGGGGGACAGGGCGCTATCCTACGAGCAGTACTTC

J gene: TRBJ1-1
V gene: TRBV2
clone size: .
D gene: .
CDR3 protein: CASSDLEFYEAFF
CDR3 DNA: TGTGCCAGCAGCGATCTAGAGTTTTATGAAGCTTTCTTT

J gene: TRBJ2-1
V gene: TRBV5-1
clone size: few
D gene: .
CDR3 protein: CASSLGPLTSNEQFF
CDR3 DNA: TGCGCCAGCAGCTTGGGCCCCCTCACTAGTAATGAGCAGTTCTTC

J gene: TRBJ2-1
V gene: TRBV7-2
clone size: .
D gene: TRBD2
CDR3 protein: CASSPRTSGRGEQFF
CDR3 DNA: TGTGCCAGCAGCCCCCGGACTAGCGGGAGGGGTGAGCAGTTCTTC

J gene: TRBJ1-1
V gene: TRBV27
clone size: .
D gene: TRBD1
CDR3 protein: CASSSRTGIRVGTEAFF
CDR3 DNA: TGTGCCAGCAGTTCCAGGACAGGGATAAGGGTAGGCACTGAAGCTTTCTTT

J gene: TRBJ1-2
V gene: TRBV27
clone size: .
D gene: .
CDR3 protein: CASSSPGPGDDYTF
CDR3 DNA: TGTGCCAGCAGTTCTCCAGGGCCGGGGGATGACTACACCTTC

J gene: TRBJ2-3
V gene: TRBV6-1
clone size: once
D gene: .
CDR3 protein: CASSFLNTQYF
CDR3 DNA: TGTGCCAGCAGTTTTCTTAATACGCAGTATTTT

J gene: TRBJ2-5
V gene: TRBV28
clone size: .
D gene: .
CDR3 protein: CASSLFWGGGSVRETQYF
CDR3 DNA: TGTGCCAGCAGTTTATTTTGGGGAGGGGGGAGTGTTCGGGAGACCCAGTACTTC

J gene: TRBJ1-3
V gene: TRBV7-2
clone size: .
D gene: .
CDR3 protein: CASSPRVGNTIYF
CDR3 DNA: TGTGCCAGCAGCCCGAGGGTTGGAAACACCATATATTTT

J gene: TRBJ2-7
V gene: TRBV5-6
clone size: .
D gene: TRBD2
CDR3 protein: CASSLLAGGPRQYF
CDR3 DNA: TGTGCCAGCAGCTTGCTAGCGGGAGGGCCGAGGCAGTACTTC

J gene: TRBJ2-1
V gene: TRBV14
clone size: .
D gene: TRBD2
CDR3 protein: CASSPTSGRANEQFF
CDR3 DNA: TGTGCCAGCAGCCCTACTAGCGGGAGGGCCAATGAGCAGTTCTTC

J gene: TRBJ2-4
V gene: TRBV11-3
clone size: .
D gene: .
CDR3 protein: CASSLGERNIQYF
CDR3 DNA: TGTGCCAGCAGCTTAGGCGAGAGGAACATTCAGTACTTC

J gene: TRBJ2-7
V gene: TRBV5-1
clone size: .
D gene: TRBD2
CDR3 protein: CASSRTGGTSGKYEQYF
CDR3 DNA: TGCGCCAGCAGCAGGACAGGAGGGACTAGCGGGAAGTACGAGCAGTACTTC

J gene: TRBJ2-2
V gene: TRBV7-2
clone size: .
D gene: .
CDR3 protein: CASSLTGKGNGELFF
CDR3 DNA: TGTGCCAGCAGCTTAACCGGGAAGGGAAACGGGGAGCTGTTTTTT

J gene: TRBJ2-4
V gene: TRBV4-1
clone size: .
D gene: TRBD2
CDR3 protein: CASSQGLAGENIQYF
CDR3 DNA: TGCGCCAGCAGCCAAGGGTTAGCGGGAGAGAACATTCAGTACTTC

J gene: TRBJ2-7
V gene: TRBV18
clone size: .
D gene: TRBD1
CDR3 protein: CASSPTGQTYYEQYF
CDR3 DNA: TGTGCCAGCTCACCAACGGGACAGACCTACTACGAGCAGTACTTC

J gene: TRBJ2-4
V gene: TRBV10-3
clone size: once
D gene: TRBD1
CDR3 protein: CAIQEDRDDIQYF
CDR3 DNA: TGTGCCATCCAAGAGGACAGGGATGACATTCAGTACTTC

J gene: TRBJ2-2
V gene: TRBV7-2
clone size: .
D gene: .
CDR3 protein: CASSPRPGAGELFF
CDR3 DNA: TGTGCCAGCAGCCCCCGCCCAGGTGCCGGGGAGCTGTTTTTT

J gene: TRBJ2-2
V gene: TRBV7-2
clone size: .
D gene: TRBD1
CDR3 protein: CASAGEQGSTNTGELFF
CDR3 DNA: TGTGCCAGCGCTGGGGAACAGGGGTCAACGAACACCGGGGAGCTGTTTTTT

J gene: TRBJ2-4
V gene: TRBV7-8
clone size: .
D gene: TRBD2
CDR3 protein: CASSLVAGGPRDKNIQYF
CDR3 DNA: TGTGCCAGCAGCTTAGTAGCGGGAGGGCCTCGGGACAAAAACATTCAGTACTTC

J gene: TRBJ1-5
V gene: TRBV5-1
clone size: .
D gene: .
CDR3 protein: CASSYQGRGATHPGDQPQHF
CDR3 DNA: TGCGCCAGCAGCTATCAAGGGCGGGGGGCAACTCACCCGGGTGATCAGCCCCAGCATTTT

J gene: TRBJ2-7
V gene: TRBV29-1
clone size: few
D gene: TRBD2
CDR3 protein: CSVVGSGRDEQYF
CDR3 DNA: TGCAGCGTCGTCGGTAGCGGGAGAGACGAGCAGTACTTC

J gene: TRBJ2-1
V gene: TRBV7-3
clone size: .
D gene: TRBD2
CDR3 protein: CASSSGLASYNEQFF
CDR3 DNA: TGTGCCAGCAGCTCGGGACTAGCGTCGTACAATGAGCAGTTCTTC